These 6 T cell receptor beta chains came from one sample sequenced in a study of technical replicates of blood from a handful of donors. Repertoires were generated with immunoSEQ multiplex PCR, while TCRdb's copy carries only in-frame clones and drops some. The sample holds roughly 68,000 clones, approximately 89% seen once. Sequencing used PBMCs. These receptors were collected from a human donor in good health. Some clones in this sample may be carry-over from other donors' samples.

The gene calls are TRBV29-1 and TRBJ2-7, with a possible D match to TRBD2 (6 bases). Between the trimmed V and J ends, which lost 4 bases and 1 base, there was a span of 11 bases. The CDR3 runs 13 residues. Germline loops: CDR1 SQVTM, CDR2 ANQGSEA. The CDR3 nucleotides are TGCAGCGTTGGGAACGGGAGATCCTACGAGCAGTACTTC. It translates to CSVGNGRSYEQYF.

CDR3 nucleotide sequence: TGTGCCAGCAGCCCCAGGGGTAGAGAGACCCAGTACTTC. As protein: CASSPRGRETQYF. The chain links TRBV7-7 to TRBJ2-5; D may be TRBD1 (6 bases). The V gene's germline CDR1 is SSHAT and CDR2 FNYEAQ (reference sequence). The CDR3 spans 13 residues. Trimming took 5 bases from V and 4 from J, leaving 11 bases between them.

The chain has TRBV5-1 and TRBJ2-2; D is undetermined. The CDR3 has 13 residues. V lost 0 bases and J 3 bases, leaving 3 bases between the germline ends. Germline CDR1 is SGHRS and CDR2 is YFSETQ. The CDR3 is CASSLGDTGELFF. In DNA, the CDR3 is TGCGCCAGCAGCTTGGGCGACACCGGGGAGCTGTTTTTT. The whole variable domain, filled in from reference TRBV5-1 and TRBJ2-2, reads KAGVTQTPRYLIKTRGQQVTLSCSPISGHRSVSWYQQTPGQGLQFLFEYFSETQRNKGNFPGRFSGRQFSNSRSEMNVSTLELGDSALYLCASSLGDTGELFFGEGSRLTVL.

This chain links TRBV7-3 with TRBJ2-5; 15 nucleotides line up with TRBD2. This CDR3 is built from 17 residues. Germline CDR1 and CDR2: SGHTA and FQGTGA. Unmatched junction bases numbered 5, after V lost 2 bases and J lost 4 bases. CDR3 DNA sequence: TGTGCCAGCAGCTTAGGACTAGCGGGAGGGCCGGGAGAGACCCAGTACTTC. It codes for CASSLGLAGGPGETQYF.

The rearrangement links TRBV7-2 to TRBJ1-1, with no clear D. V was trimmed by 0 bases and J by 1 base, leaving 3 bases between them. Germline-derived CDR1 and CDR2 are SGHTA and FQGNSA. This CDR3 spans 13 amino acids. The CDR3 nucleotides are TGTGCCAGCAGCTTAGCCAGGAACACTGAAGCTTTCTTT. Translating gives CASSLARNTEAFF. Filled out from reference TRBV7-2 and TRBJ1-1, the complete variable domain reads GAGVSQSPSNKVTEKGKDVELRCDPISGHTALYWYRQSLGQGLEFLIYFQGNSAPDKSGLPSDRFSAERTGGSVSTLTIQRTQQEDSAVYLCASSLARNTEAFFGQGTRLTVV.

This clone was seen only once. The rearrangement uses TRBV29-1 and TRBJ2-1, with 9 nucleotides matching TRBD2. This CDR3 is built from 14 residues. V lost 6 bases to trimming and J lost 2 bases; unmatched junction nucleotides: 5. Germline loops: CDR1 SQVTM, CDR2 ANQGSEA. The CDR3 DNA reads TGCAGCGTGCCGCGGGGGGGCCCCTACAATGAGCAGTTCTTC. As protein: CSVPRGGPYNEQFF.